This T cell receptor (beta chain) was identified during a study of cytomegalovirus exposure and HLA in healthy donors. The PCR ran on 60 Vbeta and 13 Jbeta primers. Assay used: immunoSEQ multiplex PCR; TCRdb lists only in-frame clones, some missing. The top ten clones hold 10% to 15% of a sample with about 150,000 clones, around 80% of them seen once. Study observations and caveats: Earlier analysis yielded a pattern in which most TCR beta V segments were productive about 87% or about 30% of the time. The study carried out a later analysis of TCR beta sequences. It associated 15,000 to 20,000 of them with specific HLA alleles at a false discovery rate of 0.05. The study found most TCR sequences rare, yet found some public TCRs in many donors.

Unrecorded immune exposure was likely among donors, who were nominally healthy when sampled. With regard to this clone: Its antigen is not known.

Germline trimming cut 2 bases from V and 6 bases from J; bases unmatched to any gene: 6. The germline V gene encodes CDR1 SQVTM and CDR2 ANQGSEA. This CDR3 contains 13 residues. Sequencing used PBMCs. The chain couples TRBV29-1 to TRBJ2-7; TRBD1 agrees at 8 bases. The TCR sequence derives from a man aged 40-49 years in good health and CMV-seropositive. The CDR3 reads CSVEQGALSEQYF. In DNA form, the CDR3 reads TGCAGCGTTGAACAGGGGGCTTTGAGCGAGCAGTACTTC.